Listed below are T cell receptor beta chains from one sample, sequenced in a study of T cells expressing NK-cell markers. Reanalyzing the 5' RACE reads, TCRdb keeps one entry per CDR3 protein, without DNA. Across fewer than 400,000 distinct CDR3 sequences, the top ten clones capture 5.2% of the sample. Specimen: blood T cells: a sorted CD56 or NKG2C T cell subset, CD4+ or CD8+ T cells, or bulk PBMC T cells (not recorded which). These receptors came from a man aged 18 to 69 in good health. Each CDR3 is given with its conserved first and last residue.

TRBJ2-1	TRBV4-2	16	CASSLQDLATINEQFF
TRBJ2-1	TRBV6-2/TRBV6-3	14	CASSSYRGSNEQFF
TRBJ1-6	TRBV20-1	16	CSASRAQGFHNSPLHF
TRBJ1-4	TRBV4-1	13	CASSRGTNEKLFF
TRBJ2-3	TRBV15	14	CATSRGSRGDTQYF
TRBJ2-7	TRBV4-1	17	CASSQDALAGAVYEQYF
TRBJ2-3	TRBV9	18	CASSVGTSGGAQEFTQYF
TRBJ2-7	TRBV27	15	CASSLSLGVSYEQYF
TRBJ2-1	TRBV7-6	15	CASSLVPGQGDEQFF
TRBJ1-2	TRBV15	16	CATSRESAGGNYGYTF
TRBJ1-4	TRBV28	18	CASSLVGAGYTTNEKLFF
TRBJ1-6	TRBV20-1	15	CSARELPQERSPLHF
TRBJ2-5	TRBV20-1	12	CSATRPQETQYF
TRBJ1-5	TRBV3-1	14	CASSLQISNQPQHF
TRBJ2-4	TRBV3-1	13	CASSQGPSHIQYF
TRBJ1-6	TRBV4-2	14	CASSRLTGDSPLHF
TRBJ2-5	TRBV5-1	16	CASSPGGAGGQETQYF
TRBJ2-3	TRBV30	17	CAWSLDRGGGVADTQYF
TRBJ2-5	TRBV6-1	14	CASHSGGATETQYF
TRBJ2-7	TRBV7-8	14	CASSLQEITIKQYF
TRBJ1-3	TRBV7-9	15	CASSLGMGPGNTIYF
TRBJ2-3	TRBV6-6	13	CANRGSSTDTQYF
TRBJ2-3	TRBV12-3/TRBV12-4	14	CASSLGIGSGTQYF
TRBJ2-2	TRBV7-9	14	CASRPSKNTGELFF
TRBJ2-1	TRBV7-3	12	CASSSRGNEQFF
TRBJ2-3	TRBV24-1	14	CATSPRANTDTQYF
TRBJ1-6	TRBV29-1	12	CSVQTGNSPLHF
TRBJ1-1	TRBV19	13	CASSGRGNTEAFF
TRBJ1-1	TRBV25-1	16	CASSEQRGGIVTEAFF
TRBJ1-1	TRBV19	14	CASRPQGAGTEAFF
TRBJ2-1	TRBV7-6	16	CASSLEGLEGGNEQFF
TRBJ2-1	TRBV3-1	16	CASTSRGGALGNEQFF
TRBJ2-5	TRBV5-5	16	CASSLATGGRGKAQYF
TRBJ2-7	TRBV6-5	16	CASSPSLGQGTYEQYF
TRBJ2-5	TRBV7-2	15	CASSLVSSGVETQYF
TRBJ2-1	TRBV18	15	CASSPWAGNYNEQFF
TRBJ2-1	TRBV3-1	15	CASRSSGGAKWEQFF
TRBJ1-5	TRBV12-3/TRBV12-4	14	CASSFTRVGQPQHF
TRBJ2-3	TRBV5-1	17	CASSLPQGALGTDTQYF
TRBJ2-1	TRBV5-1	13	CASRFSGVDEQFF
TRBJ2-3	TRBV29-1	16	CSVEGSREIGADTQYF
TRBJ1-6	TRBV6-5	13	CASSYRVDSPLHF
TRBJ2-5	TRBV2	14	CASSGLSDQETQYF
TRBJ2-2	TRBV20-1	15	CSAYYLGPNTGELFF
TRBJ2-7	TRBV14	18	CASSQVGRGRKAYYEQYF
TRBJ1-5	TRBV18	15	CASSPLDSPGEPQHF
TRBJ1-4	TRBV20-1	17	CSASKGGQTATNEKLFF
TRBJ1-1	TRBV7-9	15	CASSLKRSPNTEAFF
TRBJ1-6	TRBV2	16	CASSEELGFDYSPLHF
TRBJ2-7	TRBV2	13	CASQRQAAYEQYF
TRBJ2-5	TRBV5-4	15	CASSLQGLGEETQYF
TRBJ1-4	TRBV15	12	CATSRDQLRLFF
TRBJ2-1	TRBV28	15	CASSPLRGAYNEQFF
TRBJ2-7	TRBV18	14	CASSQTPRGSEQYF
TRBJ2-6	TRBV3-1	11	CASSRANVLTF
TRBJ2-1	TRBV18	15	CASSPTGVAYNEQFF
TRBJ2-3	TRBV7-2	15	CASSFQIGGTDTQYF